This TCR beta chain appears in the sequencing data of a study of Tregs in tolerant kidney transplant recipients. FACS sorting followed an approximately 6-day coculture of CFSE-labeled recipient PBMCs with irradiated graft donor PBMCs. The repertoire was sequenced with immunoSEQ multiplex PCR; TCRdb's copy has only in-frame clones and lacks some. Reported are about 1,000 clones; the ten largest clones contain 15% to 20%. To note about this clone: Its matching antigen is unknown. The read halts 3 residues ahead of the CDR3 end, with the missing end drawn from the germline J gene.

The CDR3 loop spans 16 amino acids. This sequence joins TRBV12-3 or TRBV12-4 and TRBJ1-2, with 11 nucleotides matching TRBD1. Sequencing was performed on CD4+ T cells from blood cultured with allogeneic cells, taken before the transplant. This receptor was identified in a human patient who received a combined kidney and bone marrow transplant. This CDR3 reads CASSLSWTGGAWGYTF. The DNA read from the CDR3 is TGTGCCAGCAGTTTATCTTGGACAGGGGGCGCGTGGGGC.